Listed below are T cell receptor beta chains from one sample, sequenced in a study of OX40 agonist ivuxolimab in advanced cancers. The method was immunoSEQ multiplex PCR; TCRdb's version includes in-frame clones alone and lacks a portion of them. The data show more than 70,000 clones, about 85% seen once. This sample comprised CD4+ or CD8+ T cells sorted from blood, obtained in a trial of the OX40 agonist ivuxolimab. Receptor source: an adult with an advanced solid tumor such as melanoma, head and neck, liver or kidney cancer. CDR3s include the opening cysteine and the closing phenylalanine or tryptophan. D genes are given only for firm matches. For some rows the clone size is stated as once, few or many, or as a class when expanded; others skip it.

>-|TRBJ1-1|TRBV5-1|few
CASSLSVTNTEAFF
TGCGCCAGCAGCTTGTCGGTTACGAACACTGAAGCTTTCTTT
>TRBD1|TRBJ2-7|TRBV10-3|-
CAISGQGTYEQYF
TGTGCCATCAGTGGACAGGGTACCTACGAGCAGTACTTC
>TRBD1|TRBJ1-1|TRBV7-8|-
CASSLIRDRGNTEAFF
TGTGCCAGCAGCCTAATTCGGGACAGGGGGAACACTGAAGCTTTCTTT
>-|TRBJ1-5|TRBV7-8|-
CASSLGGQTNQPQHF
TGTGCCAGCAGCTTAGGTGGGCAGACCAATCAGCCCCAGCATTTT
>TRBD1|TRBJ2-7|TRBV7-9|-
CASSPSGTGFRNEQYF
TGTGCCAGCAGCCCATCCGGGACAGGGTTTCGGAACGAGCAGTACTTC
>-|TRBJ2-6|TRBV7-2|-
CASSLRGGQAGANVLTF
TGTGCCAGCAGCCTCCGGGGGGGACAGGCCGGGGCCAACGTCCTGACTTTC
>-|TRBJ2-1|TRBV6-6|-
CASSYSASLDEQFF
TGTGCCAGCAGTTACTCAGCCAGTCTCGATGAGCAGTTCTTC
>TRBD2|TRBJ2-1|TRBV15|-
CATSRVGEGRSYNEQFF
TGTGCCACCAGCAGAGTGGGGGAGGGCCGGTCCTACAATGAGCAGTTCTTC
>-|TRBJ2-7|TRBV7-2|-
CASSLGHIYEQYF
TGTGCCAGCAGCTTGGGACATATCTACGAGCAGTACTTC
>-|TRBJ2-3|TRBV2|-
CAGKLGITDTQYF
TGTGCCGGAAAATTAGGTATTACCGATACGCAGTATTTT
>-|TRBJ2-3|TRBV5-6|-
CASSLGPGTSTDTQYF
TGTGCCAGCAGCCTGGGACCAGGGACTAGCACAGATACGCAGTATTTT
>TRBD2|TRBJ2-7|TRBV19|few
CASSRGVAGGSAYEQYF
TGTGCCAGTAGCAGGGGAGTAGCGGGGGGCAGCGCCTACGAGCAGTACTTC
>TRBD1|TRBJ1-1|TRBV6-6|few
CASRTGTADAFF
TGTGCCAGCAGGACAGGGACAGCTGACGCTTTCTTT
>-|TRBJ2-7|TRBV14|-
CASSSVAYEQYF
TGTGCCAGCAGCTCGGTTGCCTACGAGCAGTACTTC
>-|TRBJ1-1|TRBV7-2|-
CASSLDQSNTEAFF
TGTGCCAGCAGCTTAGATCAGAGCAACACTGAAGCTTTCTTT
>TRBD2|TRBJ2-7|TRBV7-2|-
CASSPGAGLAASYEQYF
TGTGCCAGCAGCCCTGGGGCGGGACTAGCGGCTTCCTACGAGCAGTACTTC
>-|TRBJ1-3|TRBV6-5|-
CASSYSIQMSRNTIYF
TGTGCCAGCAGTTACTCGATACAGATGAGCCGAAACACCATATATTTT
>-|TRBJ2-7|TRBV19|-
CASSIMGGTTYEQYF
TGTGCCAGTAGTATAATGGGTGGCACAACCTACGAGCAGTACTTC